The rows below give T cell receptor beta chains drawn from one sample of a study of sequential checkpoint blockade in melanoma. The protocol was immunoSEQ multiplex PCR, while the TCRdb copy is restricted to in-frame clones and leaves out a portion. Here the sample spans roughly 13,000 clones, around 48% being singletons. Source: CD8+ T cells sorted from blood (inferred from file names), taken from a patient given nivolumab and ipilimumab in sequence. These receptors all come from a human donor with melanoma. CDR3s include the opening cysteine and the closing phenylalanine or tryptophan. A D gene is named only where the DNA matches it firmly. Some rows have no size entry. The others give once, few or many, or a class for an expanded clone.

CDR3 length: 15
clone size: .
V gene: TRBV19
D gene: .
J gene: TRBJ2-7
CDR3 DNA: TGTGCCAGATTTAAGGACGGGAGAGCCTGCGACGAGCAGTACTTC
CDR3 protein: CARFKDGRACDEQYF

CDR3 length: 14
clone size: once
V gene: TRBV6-1
D gene: .
J gene: TRBJ1-2
CDR3 DNA: TGTGCCAGCAGTGTTGGGGGCGCATCCAGGGGCTACACCTTC
CDR3 protein: CASSVGGASRGYTF

CDR3 length: 15
clone size: .
V gene: TRBV5-4
D gene: .
J gene: TRBJ2-5
CDR3 DNA: TGTGCCAGCAGCTGGGGATACCGGGACTCTGAGACCCAGTACTTC
CDR3 protein: CASSWGYRDSETQYF

CDR3 length: 14
clone size: .
V gene: TRBV27
D gene: TRBD2
J gene: TRBJ2-4
CDR3 DNA: TGTGCCACTAAACCGGGTTTCGGGGGGAACATTCAGTACTTC
CDR3 protein: CATKPGFGGNIQYF

CDR3 length: 14
clone size: once
V gene: TRBV27
D gene: TRBD1
J gene: TRBJ2-7
CDR3 DNA: TGTGCCAGCAGTTCGACAGGGAGTACCTACGAGCAGTACTTC
CDR3 protein: CASSSTGSTYEQYF

CDR3 length: 16
clone size: .
V gene: TRBV5-4
D gene: TRBD2
J gene: TRBJ2-7
CDR3 DNA: TGTGCCAGCAGCTTGGTGGTTACCGGGACTACCTACGAGCAGTACTTC
CDR3 protein: CASSLVVTGTTYEQYF

CDR3 length: 17
clone size: few
V gene: TRBV2
D gene: TRBD2
J gene: TRBJ2-3
CDR3 DNA: TGTGCCAGCCGGGGACTAGCGGGAGATTATGGTACAGATACGCAGTATTTT
CDR3 protein: CASRGLAGDYGTDTQYF

CDR3 length: 14
clone size: .
V gene: TRBV4-1
D gene: .
J gene: TRBJ1-5
CDR3 DNA: TGCGCCAGCAGCCTACCCTATAGCAATCAGCCCCAGCATTTT
CDR3 protein: CASSLPYSNQPQHF

CDR3 length: 16
clone size: .
V gene: TRBV28
D gene: TRBD1
J gene: TRBJ2-4
CDR3 DNA: TGTGCCAGCAGTTTATCAGCAGGGGGAATCAAAAACATTCAGTACTTC
CDR3 protein: CASSLSAGGIKNIQYF

CDR3 length: 15
clone size: .
V gene: TRBV9
D gene: TRBD1
J gene: TRBJ2-1
CDR3 DNA: TGTGCCAGCAGCGCGACCGGACAGGGGTTCAATGAGCAGTTCTTC
CDR3 protein: CASSATGQGFNEQFF

CDR3 length: 16
clone size: .
V gene: TRBV7-8
D gene: TRBD2
J gene: TRBJ2-4
CDR3 DNA: TGTGCCAGCAGCTTAGGACTAGCGGGTACAAAAAACATTCAGTACTTC
CDR3 protein: CASSLGLAGTKNIQYF

CDR3 length: 13
clone size: once
V gene: TRBV9
D gene: .
J gene: TRBJ2-7
CDR3 DNA: TGTGCCAGCAGCGTAGGACAGAACTACGAGCAGTACTTC
CDR3 protein: CASSVGQNYEQYF

CDR3 length: 17
clone size: .
V gene: TRBV11-1
D gene: TRBD2
J gene: TRBJ2-5
CDR3 DNA: TGTGCCAGCAGCTTAGTAGACGTCGGACTAGCCCTTGAGACCCAGTACTTC
CDR3 protein: CASSLVDVGLALETQYF

CDR3 length: 16
clone size: .
V gene: TRBV30
D gene: TRBD2
J gene: TRBJ2-1
CDR3 DNA: TGTGCCTGGAGTGTACTTGGGACTAGCGGGAGTAATGAGCAGTTCTTC
CDR3 protein: CAWSVLGTSGSNEQFF

CDR3 length: 15
clone size: .
V gene: TRBV28
D gene: TRBD1
J gene: TRBJ2-7
CDR3 DNA: TGTGCCAGCAGTTTTGGACAGGCCTTCTCCTACGAGCAGTACTTC
CDR3 protein: CASSFGQAFSYEQYF

CDR3 length: 15
clone size: .
V gene: TRBV28
D gene: TRBD2
J gene: TRBJ2-1
CDR3 DNA: TGTGCCAGCACCCTAGCGGGAGGGCTAGGGGATGAGCAGTTCTTC
CDR3 protein: CASTLAGGLGDEQFF

CDR3 length: 15
clone size: few
V gene: TRBV25-1
D gene: TRBD1
J gene: TRBJ2-5
CDR3 DNA: TGTGCCAGCCGGTCGGGACAGCTCGACCGAGAGACCCAGTACTTC
CDR3 protein: CASRSGQLDRETQYF

CDR3 length: 14
clone size: .
V gene: TRBV10-3
D gene: .
J gene: TRBJ2-3
CDR3 DNA: TGTGCCATCAGTGCTTTTGCAGGCACAGATACGCAGTATTTT
CDR3 protein: CAISAFAGTDTQYF

CDR3 length: 11
clone size: .
V gene: TRBV7-6
D gene: .
J gene: TRBJ1-4
CDR3 DNA: TGTGCCATTCACAGGGCTGAAAAACTGTTTTTT
CDR3 protein: CAIHRAEKLFF

CDR3 length: 16
clone size: .
V gene: TRBV4-1
D gene: .
J gene: TRBJ1-3
CDR3 DNA: TGCGCCAGCAGCCAAGATCCTCCAGGGCCAGGAAACACCATATATTTT
CDR3 protein: CASSQDPPGPGNTIYF

CDR3 length: 8
clone size: .
V gene: TRBV30
D gene: .
J gene: TRBJ1-3
CDR3 DNA: TGTGCCATTAACGCACACTATTTT
CDR3 protein: CAINAHYF

CDR3 length: 16
clone size: few
V gene: TRBV5-6
D gene: TRBD2
J gene: TRBJ2-1
CDR3 DNA: TGTGCCAGCAGCGCCCTAGCGGGAGGGTTGAATAATGAGCAGTTCTTC
CDR3 protein: CASSALAGGLNNEQFF

CDR3 length: 16
clone size: few
V gene: TRBV15
D gene: TRBD1
J gene: TRBJ2-5
CDR3 DNA: TGTGCCACCAGCAGAGAAGGACAGGATACTGCAGAGACCCAGTACTTC
CDR3 protein: CATSREGQDTAETQYF

CDR3 length: 12
clone size: .
V gene: TRBV5-1
D gene: .
J gene: TRBJ2-1
CDR3 DNA: TGCGCCAGCAGCTTGGCGTTAGAGGAGCAGTTCTTC
CDR3 protein: CASSLALEEQFF